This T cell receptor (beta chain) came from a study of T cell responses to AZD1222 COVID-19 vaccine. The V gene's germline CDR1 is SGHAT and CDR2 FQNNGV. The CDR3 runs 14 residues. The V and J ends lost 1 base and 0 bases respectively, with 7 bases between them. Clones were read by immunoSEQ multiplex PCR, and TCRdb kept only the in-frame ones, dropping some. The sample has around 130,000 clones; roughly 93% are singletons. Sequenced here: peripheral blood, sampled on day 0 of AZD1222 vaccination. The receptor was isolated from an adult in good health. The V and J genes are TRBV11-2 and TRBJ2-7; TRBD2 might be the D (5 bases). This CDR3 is CASSLAGSSYEQYF. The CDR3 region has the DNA TGTGCCAGCAGCTTAGCGGGGAGCTCCTACGAGCAGTACTTC.